These T cell receptor beta chains were read from a single sample in a study of blood T cell repertoires in COVID-19. Measured with immunoSEQ multiplex PCR; TCRdb has only the in-frame clones, and not every one. The data hold hundreds of thousands of clones, with less than 90% observed a single time. The source material was PBMCs or T cells enriched from blood (not recorded which). The receptors originated from a woman aged 60-75 years who had recovered from COVID-19. The CDR3 runs from the conserved cysteine through the conserved F or W. The order of the fields is J gene, clone size, V gene, D gene, CDR3 DNA, CDR3 protein. The D gene is left open where the match is weak. Clone size is stated in some rows and not others, as once, few, many or a class when expanded.

J gene: TRBJ2-7; clone size: -; V gene: TRBV7-9; D gene: TRBD1; CDR3 DNA: TGTGCCAGCAGCTTAGTGTCAGGGGGCCACGAGCAGTACTTC; CDR3 protein: CASSLVSGGHEQYF
J gene: TRBJ2-5; clone size: -; V gene: TRBV5-5; D gene: TRBD2; CDR3 DNA: TGTGCCAGCAGCTTGGGGTTTAGCGGGGGGCCTCAAGAGACCCAGTACTTC; CDR3 protein: CASSLGFSGGPQETQYF
J gene: TRBJ1-4; clone size: -; V gene: TRBV7-9; D gene: -; CDR3 DNA: TGTGCCAGCAGCCCCACCAGCCTTCGGGCTAATGAAAAACTGTTTTTT; CDR3 protein: CASSPTSLRANEKLFF
J gene: TRBJ1-4; clone size: -; V gene: TRBV5-8; D gene: -; CDR3 DNA: TGTGCCAGCAGCTTGGCCGGGAGAGTTTGGGATCGAAAAGAAAAACTGTTTTTT; CDR3 protein: CASSLAGRVWDRKEKLFF
J gene: TRBJ2-2; clone size: -; V gene: TRBV5-1; D gene: -; CDR3 DNA: TGCGCCAGCAGCTTAGAGGGCGGGGACACCGGGGAGCTGTTTTTT; CDR3 protein: CASSLEGGDTGELFF
J gene: TRBJ1-6; clone size: -; V gene: TRBV6-6; D gene: TRBD1; CDR3 DNA: TGTGCCAGCAGTTACGAGGGGGCGGCTAATTCACCCCTCCACTTT; CDR3 protein: CASSYEGAANSPLHF
J gene: TRBJ2-1; clone size: -; V gene: TRBV5-6; D gene: TRBD2; CDR3 DNA: TGTGCCAGCCGGGGGGACGGTACCGACCATCACTACAATGAGCAGTTCTTC; CDR3 protein: CASRGDGTDHHYNEQFF
J gene: TRBJ1-2; clone size: -; V gene: TRBV6-1; D gene: -; CDR3 DNA: TGTGCCAGCAGTGAGATCTGGGCGTTTGGGGGCGGCTACACCTTC; CDR3 protein: CASSEIWAFGGGYTF
J gene: TRBJ2-5; clone size: -; V gene: TRBV4-1; D gene: TRBD1; CDR3 DNA: TGCGCCAGCAGCCCCCGGGACAGGCTCCAAGAGACCCAGTACTTC; CDR3 protein: CASSPRDRLQETQYF
J gene: TRBJ1-5; clone size: -; V gene: TRBV6-5; D gene: -; CDR3 DNA: TGTGCCAGTTGGGACACCTATAGCAATCAGCCCCAGCATTTT; CDR3 protein: CASWDTYSNQPQHF
J gene: TRBJ1-2; clone size: -; V gene: TRBV9; D gene: TRBD1; CDR3 DNA: TGTGCCAGCAGCGCCACTCAGGGGGTGGGCTATGGCTACACCTTC; CDR3 protein: CASSATQGVGYGYTF
J gene: TRBJ1-5; clone size: few; V gene: TRBV10-3; D gene: -; CDR3 DNA: TGTGCCATCAGTGAGTCGTCCGGGGGAAATCAGCCCCAGCATTTT; CDR3 protein: CAISESSGGNQPQHF
J gene: TRBJ2-1; clone size: -; V gene: TRBV5-1; D gene: -; CDR3 DNA: TGCGCCAGCAGCTTCCTGGCAGGGGAAACCAATGAGCAGTTCTTC; CDR3 protein: CASSFLAGETNEQFF
J gene: TRBJ1-1; clone size: -; V gene: TRBV5-1; D gene: TRBD1; CDR3 DNA: TGCGCCAGCAGACAGGGGGCAGACACTGAAGCTTTCTTT; CDR3 protein: CASRQGADTEAFF
J gene: TRBJ1-6; clone size: -; V gene: TRBV19; D gene: TRBD1; CDR3 DNA: TGTGCCAGTAGGCTTGACAGGGGAGTAGGATCACCCCTCCACTTT; CDR3 protein: CASRLDRGVGSPLHF
J gene: TRBJ1-4; clone size: -; V gene: TRBV10-3; D gene: TRBD1; CDR3 DNA: TGTGCCATCAGTGAGTCGGACAGGGGGAGCGAAAAACTGTTTTTT; CDR3 protein: CAISESDRGSEKLFF
J gene: TRBJ1-5; clone size: once; V gene: TRBV12-3/TRBV12-4; D gene: -; CDR3 DNA: TGTGCCAGCAGGGGACCGCGCGGGGCCCAGCATTTT; CDR3 protein: CASRGPRGAQHF
J gene: TRBJ1-1; clone size: -; V gene: TRBV19; D gene: TRBD1; CDR3 DNA: TGTGCCAGTACCCTGGGACAGGGGCCTTTCGAAGCTTTCTTT; CDR3 protein: CASTLGQGPFEAFF
J gene: TRBJ1-1; clone size: -; V gene: TRBV29-1; D gene: -; CDR3 DNA: TGCAGCGTTGAAGATGCCTTCAAGGAGAAGAACACTGAAGCTTTCTTT; CDR3 protein: CSVEDAFKEKNTEAFF
J gene: TRBJ2-6; clone size: -; V gene: TRBV5-6; D gene: TRBD2; CDR3 DNA: TGTGCCAGCAGCTTACCCCGGGGGGTCGGGGCCAACGTCCTGACTTTC; CDR3 protein: CASSLPRGVGANVLTF
J gene: TRBJ1-3; clone size: -; V gene: TRBV29-1; D gene: -; CDR3 DNA: TGCAGTGGCAGGGAACCTGGAAACACCATATATTTT; CDR3 protein: CSGREPGNTIYF
J gene: TRBJ2-1; clone size: -; V gene: TRBV15; D gene: TRBD1; CDR3 DNA: TGTGCCACCAGCAGAACAGGGGGCTCCAACAATGAGCAGTTCTTC; CDR3 protein: CATSRTGGSNNEQFF
J gene: TRBJ1-2; clone size: -; V gene: TRBV27; D gene: TRBD1; CDR3 DNA: TGTGCCAGCAGCCTGACAGGGGGATTTAATGGCTACACCTTC; CDR3 protein: CASSLTGGFNGYTF
J gene: TRBJ1-1; clone size: -; V gene: TRBV7-2; D gene: -; CDR3 DNA: TGTGCCAGCACCCGGGTGAGGGCCACTGAAGCTTTCTTT; CDR3 protein: CASTRVRATEAFF
J gene: TRBJ1-4; clone size: -; V gene: TRBV6-5; D gene: -; CDR3 DNA: TGTGCCAGCAGCCCAACGAGAACTAATGAAAAACTGTTTTTT; CDR3 protein: CASSPTRTNEKLFF
J gene: TRBJ1-5; clone size: -; V gene: TRBV6-6; D gene: -; CDR3 DNA: TGTGCCAGCAGTTCCTTCGGGGGTCAGCCCCAGCATTTT; CDR3 protein: CASSSFGGQPQHF
J gene: TRBJ2-2; clone size: -; V gene: TRBV4-1; D gene: -; CDR3 DNA: TGCGCCAGCAGCCCCGGTGGGGCCGCGAACACCGGGGAGCTGTTTTTT; CDR3 protein: CASSPGGAANTGELFF
J gene: TRBJ1-5; clone size: -; V gene: TRBV27; D gene: -; CDR3 DNA: TGTGCCAGCAGGAAGGGAGGGAATCAGCCCCAGCATTTT; CDR3 protein: CASRKGGNQPQHF
J gene: TRBJ1-2; clone size: -; V gene: TRBV25-1; D gene: -; CDR3 DNA: TGTGCCAGCAGTGAATCGCCAGTCGGGTATGGCTACACCTTC; CDR3 protein: CASSESPVGYGYTF
J gene: TRBJ2-2; clone size: -; V gene: TRBV2; D gene: TRBD2; CDR3 DNA: TGTGCCAGCAGGCTAGCGGGGGGTAACACCGGGGAGCTGTTTTTT; CDR3 protein: CASRLAGGNTGELFF
J gene: TRBJ2-7; clone size: -; V gene: TRBV9; D gene: -; CDR3 DNA: TGTGCCAGCAGCGAGACGGGCAGGGCCGACTACGAGCAGTACTTC; CDR3 protein: CASSETGRADYEQYF